These 31 T cell receptor beta chains came from one sample sequenced in a study of blood T cells in healthy people across ages. Alongside a J-beta primer mix, a sample-barcoded 5' primer served in a second PCR lasting 7 to 11 cycles. One entry per CDR3 protein, called by TCRdb with MiXCR from the 5' RACE reads. The repertoire consists of about 1.1 million distinct CDR3 sequences, with roughly two fifths occurring once and the leading ten covering under 15%. Sequencing input: blood. These receptors were obtained from a man between 18 and 29 years old in good health.

The V gene is TRBV25-1, the J gene TRBJ1-2; D remains unclear. CDR3 length: 15 residues. CDR1 is MGHDK, CDR2 SYGVNS, per germline. V lost 4 bases and J lost 5, with 17 bases in between. The CDR3 is CASSAAGRTGYGYTF. The CDR3 DNA is TGTGCCAGCAGTGCCGCCGGCCGGACGGGGTATGGCTACACCTTC.

This clonotype has a count of ten or more. This chain uses TRBV4-3 with TRBJ1-2, with 8 nucleotides matching TRBD1. V gave up 0 bases and J gave up 7 bases; unmatched junction bases: 1. The germline V gene encodes CDR1 LGHNA and CDR2 YSLEER. The CDR3 covers 13 residues. The CDR3 spells CASSQEDRAGYTF. In DNA form, the CDR3 reads TGCGCCAGCAGCCAAGAGGACAGGGCTGGCTACACCTTC.

A word on this clonotype: One end of the junction is discordant with germline, which a read error may explain. This chain uses TRBV4-3 with TRBJ1-6; D is uncertain. Germline V gene lookup returns CDR1 LGHNA and CDR2 YSLEER. This CDR3 is 15 amino acids long. The CDR3 reads CANSQVHGPYSPLHF. CDR3 coding DNA: TGCGCCAACAGCCAAGTCCACGGACCTTATTCACCCCTCCACTTT.

The V call is TRBV28, the J call TRBJ1-4; 7 bases agree with TRBD1. Germline CDR1 and CDR2: MDHEN and SYDVKM. The CDR3 totals 15 residues. J lost 7 bases, V lost 2 bases, and 7 bases had no gene match. The CDR3 bases are TGTGCCAGCAGTTTAATCTCAGGGGGGAGTGAAAAACTGTTTTTT. This gives the protein CASSLISGGSEKLFF.

The chain links TRBV3-1 to TRBJ2-5; a possible D gene is TRBD1 (6 bases). The ends were cut back, 7 bases at V and 3 bases at J, with 9 bases in the middle. The CDR3 has 12 residues. The V gene's germline CDR1 is LGHDT and CDR2 YNNKEL (reference sequence). CDR3 protein: CASKNREETQYF. In DNA, the CDR3 is TGTGCCAGCAAGAACAGGGAAGAGACCCAGTACTTC.

The table lists this clonotype with a few counts. The gene calls are TRBV28 and TRBJ1-5, with D possibly matching TRBD1 (6 bases). The CDR3 has 18 amino acids. Germline values: CDR1 MDHEN, CDR2 SYDVKM. V lost 6 bases and J lost 3, with 24 bases in between. The CDR3 here is CASSNTRGGQIFNQPQHF. The DNA for the CDR3 is TGTGCCAGCAGCAATACCCGGGGGGGGCAGATTTTCAATCAGCCCCAGCATTTT.

This clonotype was observed a handful of times. The rearrangement links TRBV29-1 to TRBJ1-4; no clear D gene. CDR1 is SQVTM, CDR2 ANQGSEA, per germline. Trimming stripped 2 bases from V and 6 bases from J, with 10 bases between. CDR3 length: 13 amino acids. DNA for the CDR3: TGCAGCGTTGAAAGTTCCGTTGATGAAAAACTGTTTTTT. Its translation: CSVESSVDEKLFF.

The sample holds many counts of this clonotype. The gene calls are TRBV12-3 or TRBV12-4 and TRBJ1-5; D possibly corresponds to TRBD1 (5 bases). V lost 5 bases, J lost 3 bases, and 11 bases lay in between. This CDR3 contains 14 residues. The CDR3 DNA is TGTGCCAGCAGTACAGGAAACAACAATCAGCCCCAGCATTTT. Translation gives CASSTGNNNQPQHF.

Ten or more counts support this clonotype. The chain has TRBV29-1 and TRBJ1-1; 7 bases align to TRBD1. Trimming cost V 6 bases and J 0 bases; bases outside gene matches: 4. The CDR3 is made up of 13 amino acids. Per the germline V gene, CDR1 is SQVTM and CDR2 is ANQGSEA. CDR3 DNA: TGCAGCGTCGAGGGACAGTTGAACACTGAAGCTTTCTTT. Amino acids: CSVEGQLNTEAFF.

This clonotype was observed a few times. The CDR3 coding sequence is TGTGCCATCAGTGTAGACATAAACACCGGGGAGCTGTTTTTT. It is translated as CAISVDINTGELFF. The V and J genes are TRBV10-3 and TRBJ2-2; no clear D gene. In germline, CDR1 is ENHRY, CDR2 SYGVKD. The germline V and J ends were trimmed by 4 bases and 2 bases, with 8 bases remaining between them. The CDR3 is 14 residues long.

The rearrangement joins TRBV20-1 to TRBJ1-5, with 7 bases matching TRBD1. The CDR3 sequence is 13 residues long. Germline CDR1 and CDR2: DFQATT and SNEGSKA (reference sequence). V shed 5 bases and J 4 bases; nucleotides not matched to a gene: 5. The CDR3 spells CSAFTGVNQPQHF. CDR3 nucleotide sequence: TGCAGTGCTTTCACAGGGGTTAATCAGCCCCAGCATTTT.

This clonotype was observed once. The chain uses TRBV25-1 and TRBJ1-4, with D possibly matching TRBD1 (5 bases). V was clipped by 6 bases and J by 7 bases, with 12 bases between them. Germline V gene sequence: CDR1 MGHDK, CDR2 SYGVNS. The CDR3 is 13 residues long. CDR3 in DNA: TGTGCCAGCAGGTTGGGGGGTGGTGAAAAACTGTTTTTT. Translation: CASRLGGGEKLFF.

This chain uses TRBV27 with TRBJ2-5; 8 positions agree with TRBD2. V gave up 2 bases and J gave up 2 bases; unmatched junction bases: 10. This CDR3 is 17 amino acids long. Germline assignment: CDR1 MNHEY and CDR2 SMNVEV (reference sequence). For the CDR3, the DNA is TGTGCCAGCAGTTTACTGTTCGGGGGGGTAGAACAAGAGACCCAGTACTTC. Translation: CASSLLFGGVEQETQYF.

This clonotype occurred many times. The chain links TRBV7-9 to TRBJ2-1; D not resolved. Per the germline V gene, CDR1 is SEHNR and CDR2 is FQNEAQ (reference sequence). The length of the CDR3 is 12 residues. V gave up 6 bases and J gave up 5 bases, with 8 bases separating them. CDR3 residues: CASRQTNNEQFF. DNA for the CDR3: TGTGCCAGCAGGCAGACAAACAATGAGCAGTTCTTC.

The chain couples TRBV20-1 to TRBJ2-1; 10 bases map to TRBD2. The CDR3 spans 11 residues. Germline CDR1 DFQATT, CDR2 SNEGSKA (reference sequence). V was pared by 4 bases and J by 12 bases, with 3 bases of the junction left unmatched. The CDR3 loop is CSATLAGGQFF. The CDR3 region has the DNA TGCAGTGCTACTTTAGCGGGGGGGCAGTTCTTC.

In its sample, this clonotype was seen many times. The chain combines TRBV12-3 or TRBV12-4 with TRBJ2-5; possible D gene TRBD1, 6 bases. The V and J ends lost 6 bases and 2 bases respectively, with 10 bases between them. The CDR3 extends over 13 amino acids. CDR3 protein: CASSLGQQETQYF. The CDR3 nucleotides read TGTGCCAGCAGCCTCGGACAGCAAGAGACCCAGTACTTC.

The rearrangement uses TRBV5-1 and TRBJ2-5, with TRBD1 identical over 7 bases. The CDR3 spans 14 residues. Germline assignment: CDR1 SGHRS and CDR2 YFSETQ. The V gene end was trimmed by 6 bases and the J gene end by 11 bases; junction bases not matched to a gene: 16. The CDR3 DNA reads as TGCGCCAGCATCTCCTCAGGGGGACACGATGAGCAGTACTTC. This translates into CASISSGGHDEQYF. Variable domain in full (rest from reference TRBV5-1 and TRBJ2-5): KAGVTQTPRYLIKTRGQQVTLSCSPISGHRSVSWYQQTPGQGLQFLFEYFSETQRNKGNFPGRFSGRQFSNSRSEMNVSTLELGDSALYLCASISSGGHDEQYFGPGTRLLVL.

This clonotype was detected many times. The chain is built from TRBV29-1 and TRBJ2-7; the D gene is possibly TRBD1 (5 bases). Per germline, CDR1 SQVTM and CDR2 ANQGSEA. V was trimmed by 0 bases and J by 5 bases, leaving 11 bases between them. This CDR3 has 13 amino acids. The CDR3: CSVEEQVGNEQYF. Written as DNA, the CDR3 is TGCAGCGTTGAAGAACAGGTGGGGAACGAGCAGTACTTC.

The table lists this clonotype with many counts. The chain links TRBV10-3 to TRBJ2-5; D might be TRBD1 or TRBD2, each matching 5 bases. The ends were cut back, 3 bases at V and 0 bases at J, with 11 bases in the middle. The CDR3 spans 15 residues. Germline lookup yields CDR1 ENHRY and CDR2 SYGVKD. The CDR3 here is CAISDGAAYQETQYF. The DNA of the CDR3 is TGTGCCATCAGTGACGGGGCAGCCTACCAAGAGACCCAGTACTTC.

The count of this clonotype is one. The V and J genes are TRBV4-1 and TRBJ1-4; D gene unclear. Germline V CDR1 and CDR2: MGHRA, YSYEKL. The CDR3 covers 14 residues. V was pared by 4 bases and J by 5 bases, with 11 bases between. DNA for the CDR3: TGCGCCAGCAGCCGGGCGGGCCCCAATGAAAAACTGTTTTTT. Translated, it gives CASSRAGPNEKLFF.

This clonotype was counted only a few times. This chain links TRBV4-1 with TRBJ2-4; perhaps TRBD1 as D (6 bases). CDR1 and CDR2 (germline): MGHRA, YSYEKL. This CDR3 is built from 12 residues. Trimming stripped 3 bases from V and 8 bases from J, with 8 bases between. The DNA of the CDR3 is TGCGCCAGCAGCCAGACAGGAGACATTCAGTACTTC. This sequence encodes CASSQTGDIQYF.

In its sample, this clonotype was seen a few times. The V and J genes are TRBV29-1 and TRBJ1-1; D gene uncertain. V lost 4 bases, J lost 5 bases, and 14 bases lay in between. The germline V gene encodes CDR1 SQVTM and CDR2 ANQGSEA. This CDR3 spans 13 amino acids. The CDR3 protein is CSVVRPLSTEAFF. In DNA form, the CDR3 reads TGCAGCGTTGTACGGCCTCTCAGTACTGAAGCTTTCTTT.

The sample holds one count of this clonotype. CDR3 protein: CSASTLAGVYNEQFF. CDR3 in DNA: TGCAGTGCCTCTACACTAGCGGGGGTGTACAATGAGCAGTTCTTC. The chain links TRBV20-1 to TRBJ2-1, with 11 bases identical to TRBD2. Germline CDR1 is DFQATT and CDR2 is SNEGSKA (reference sequence). J gave up 4 bases and V 6 bases, and 8 bases lay outside the gene matches. The CDR3 runs 15 residues.

The V gene is TRBV6-5, the J gene TRBJ2-7; 8 bases match TRBD2. Germline values: CDR1 MNHEY, CDR2 SVGAGI. The CDR3 runs to 16 residues. With 5 bases clipped from V and 5 bases from J, the junction kept 14 bases outside the gene matches. This CDR3 is CASSRGAGGAFDEQYF. The CDR3 bases are TGTGCCAGCAGTAGGGGGGCGGGGGGAGCGTTCGACGAGCAGTACTTC.

V gene TRBV12-3 or TRBV12-4 combines with J gene TRBJ1-2; the D gene is possibly TRBD1 (5 bases). V gave up 8 bases and J gave up 3 bases, with 19 bases separating them. The CDR3 runs to 15 residues. The CDR3 is CASYRWQGIDYGYTF. Written as DNA, the CDR3 is TGTGCCAGCTACCGTTGGCAGGGAATAGACTATGGCTACACCTTC.

The chain has TRBV12-3 or TRBV12-4 and TRBJ2-4, with no clear D. The J call is uncertain, as TRBJ2-5 better fits the DNA end. This CDR3 spans 13 amino acids. In DNA, the CDR3 is TGTGCCAGCACCTATGGCCCCTTTGGGACCCAGTACTTC. This codes for CASTYGPFGTQYF.

The sample holds a few counts of this clonotype. The chain joins TRBV27 to TRBJ2-7; 7 nucleotides align to TRBD2. CDR1 and CDR2 (germline): MNHEY, SMNVEV (reference sequence). The CDR3 totals 13 residues. Trimming at V came to 4 bases and at J to 7 bases, leaving 7 bases not matched to a gene. The CDR3 loop reads CASSCGREGEQYF. In DNA form, the CDR3 reads TGTGCCAGCAGTTGTGGGAGGGAGGGTGAGCAGTACTTC.

V usage is TRBV12-3 or TRBV12-4 and J usage is TRBJ1-1; 7 bases are shared with TRBD1. Trimming cost V 1 base and J 1 base; bases outside gene matches: 6. The CDR3 length is 16 residues. CDR3 loop: CASSLEGQRTNTEAFF. The CDR3 nucleotides are TGTGCCAGCAGTTTAGAGGGACAGCGTACGAACACTGAAGCTTTCTTT.

This chain joins TRBV9 and TRBJ2-3; no clear D gene. The V end was cut by 0 bases, the J end by 2 bases, with 10 bases between. The germline gives CDR1 SGDLS, CDR2 YYNGEE. This CDR3 has 15 amino acids. The CDR3 loop is CASSVGIVHTDTQYF. CDR3 in DNA: TGTGCCAGCAGCGTAGGCATAGTGCACACAGATACGCAGTATTTT.

The chain combines TRBV7-2 with TRBJ1-2; maybe TRBD1 (6 bases). From germline, CDR1 is SGHTA and CDR2 FQGNSA. V was clipped by 5 bases and J by 1 base, with 14 bases between them. CDR3 length: 15 residues. CDR3 residues: CASSLSHRVNYGYTF. In DNA, the CDR3 is TGTGCCAGCAGCCTATCACACAGGGTTAACTATGGCTACACCTTC.

This clonotype was picked up many times. The V call is TRBV14, the J call TRBJ2-7; possible D gene TRBD1, 6 bases. CDR3 length: 12 residues. The germline V gene encodes CDR1 SGHDN and CDR2 FVKESK. The V and J ends lost 1 base and 6 bases respectively, with 7 bases between them. CDR3 bases: TGTGCCAGCAGCCAAGGCAGGGGCGAGCAGTACTTC. Residues: CASSQGRGEQYF.